The 6 T cell receptor beta chains below all came from one sample that was sequenced in a study of blood T cell repertoires in COVID-19. The protocol was immunoSEQ multiplex PCR, while the TCRdb copy is restricted to in-frame clones and leaves out a portion. The table records around 60,000 clones, 84% of them present only once. The sequenced sample was peripheral blood. The receptors come from a man in his sixties with COVID-19, enrolled during active disease.

The chain combines TRBV18 with TRBJ1-3; 8 bases map to TRBD1. The V gene's germline CDR1 is KGHSH and CDR2 LQKENI. V lost 3 bases and J lost 0; bases outside the gene matches: 4. CDR3 size: 16 residues. The CDR3 protein is CASSPFGQGSGNTIYF. The CDR3 nucleotides are TGTGCCAGCTCACCTTTTGGACAGGGCTCTGGAAACACCATATATTTT.

This sequence joins TRBV28 and TRBJ1-3; the D is unclear. The CDR3 length is 16 residues. Deletions cut 3 bases from V and 3 bases from J, with 15 bases between. Germline V lookup: CDR1 MDHEN, CDR2 SYDVKM. As DNA, the CDR3 is TGTGCCAGCAGTTTTAATCGATTCGGGTTTGGAAACACCATATATTTT. It specifies CASSFNRFGFGNTIYF.

This clone was picked up a small number of times. The rearrangement joins TRBV9 to TRBJ1-4; TRBD1 is a possible D gene (5 bases). The V end lost 1 base, the J end lost 3 bases, and 13 bases lay between the germline ends. Germline CDR1 and CDR2: SGDLS and YYNGEE. The CDR3 is 16 amino acids. Here the CDR3 reads CASSVNQGFSNEKLFF. The CDR3 bases are TGTGCCAGCAGCGTAAACCAGGGTTTTTCTAATGAAAAACTGTTTTTT.

J is TRBJ2-7 and V is TRBV15, with 11 bases aligning to TRBD1. V lost 8 bases and J lost 2; bases outside the gene matches: 8. Per the germline V gene, CDR1 is LNHNV and CDR2 is YYDKDF (reference sequence). This CDR3 spans 15 amino acids. CDR3 DNA: TGTGCCACCGGACAGGGGGCTTTGGAAACCTACGAGCAGTACTTC. Translating gives CATGQGALETYEQYF.

This clone was recorded a few times. The chain links TRBV2 to TRBJ2-3; 8 bases map to TRBD2. This CDR3 spans 16 amino acids. Losses at the gene ends were 7 bases for V and 1 base for J; bases not matched to a gene: 10. The germline gives CDR1 SNHLY, CDR2 FYNNEI. The CDR3 region is CASNGLSRGGTDTQYF. CDR3 DNA sequence: TGTGCCAGCAACGGTCTCTCGCGGGGGGGCACAGATACGCAGTATTTT.

J is TRBJ1-2 and V is TRBV2, with 7 bases matching TRBD1. Germline V CDR1 and CDR2: SNHLY, FYNNEI. V was clipped by 6 bases and J by 1 base; unmatched bases: 2. This CDR3 has 13 amino acids. For the CDR3, the DNA is TGTGCCAGCAGGGGACAGATTAACTATGGCTACACCTTC. It codes for CASRGQINYGYTF.